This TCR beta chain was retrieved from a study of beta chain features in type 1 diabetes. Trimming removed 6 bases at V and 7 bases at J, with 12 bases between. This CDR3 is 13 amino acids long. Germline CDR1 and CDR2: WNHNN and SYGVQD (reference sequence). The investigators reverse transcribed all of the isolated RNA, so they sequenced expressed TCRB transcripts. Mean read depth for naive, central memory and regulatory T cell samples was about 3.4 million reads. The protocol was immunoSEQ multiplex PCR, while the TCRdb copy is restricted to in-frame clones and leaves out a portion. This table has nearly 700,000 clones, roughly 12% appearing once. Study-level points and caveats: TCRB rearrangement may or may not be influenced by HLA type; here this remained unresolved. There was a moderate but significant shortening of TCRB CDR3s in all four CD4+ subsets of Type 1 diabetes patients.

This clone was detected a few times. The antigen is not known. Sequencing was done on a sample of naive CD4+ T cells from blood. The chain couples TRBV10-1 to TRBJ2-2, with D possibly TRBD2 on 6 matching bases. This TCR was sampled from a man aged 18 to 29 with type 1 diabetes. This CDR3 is CASRNGGNGELFF. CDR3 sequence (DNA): TGCGCCAGCAGGAATGGGGGGAACGGGGAGCTGTTTTTT.